Listed here is a single TCR beta chain. PCR amplification relied on 60 Vbeta primers (plus 13 Jbeta primers). Profiled with immunoSEQ multiplex PCR; TCRdb holds only in-frame clones, not every one. The repertoire holds around 150,000 clones, with more than 70% as singletons. Per the germline V gene, CDR1 is LNHDA and CDR2 is SQIVND (reference sequence). This CDR3 has 15 amino acids. Trimming shortened V by 5 bases and J by 9 bases, and 20 bases separated the two germline ends. These data belong to a study of cytomegalovirus exposure and HLA in healthy donors. This chain links TRBV19 with TRBJ2-1, with a possible D match to TRBD1 (6 bases). The origin of this receptor is a man aged 25-45 years in good health and CMV-seronegative. Sequenced sample: PBMCs. This CDR3 reads CASSDRSEGLVEQFF. The CDR3 coding sequence is TGTGCCAGTAGTGACAGGTCCGAAGGGCTGGTTGAGCAGTTCTTC.